One and the same sample provided the 6 T cell receptor beta chains below, sequenced in a study of shared clonotypes between healthy human individuals. Data came from immunoSEQ multiplex PCR; TCRdb stores just in-frame clones and leaves some out. The table has about 610,000 clones, less than 98% seen once. Sample: naive CD4+ T cells sorted from blood. Subset denoted: CD45RA+ positively selected. Every receptor here comes from a woman aged 25 to 39 in good health.

CDR3 DNA sequence: TGTGCCAGTAGTATAGACGGCAACTACGAGCAGTACTTC. It encodes CASSIDGNYEQYF. This chain links TRBV19 with TRBJ2-7; D call uncertain. The ends were cut back, 0 bases at V and 3 bases at J, with 6 bases in the middle. This CDR3 spans 13 amino acids. CDR1 is LNHDA and CDR2 is SQIVND in the germline V gene (reference sequence).

This clone was picked up one time. The V and J genes are TRBV27 and TRBJ2-1; D perhaps matches TRBD2 (6 bases). Germline CDR1 reads MNHEY; CDR2 reads SMNVEV (reference sequence). Trimming left V 3 bases short and J 2 bases short, with 14 bases between. The CDR3 is 16 amino acids. The CDR3: CASSFPGVAPYNEQFF. For the CDR3, the DNA is TGTGCCAGCAGTTTTCCGGGAGTTGCCCCCTACAATGAGCAGTTCTTC.

V is TRBV6-1 and J is TRBJ1-5; no definite D call. With 0 bases removed from V and 2 bases from J, the gap between germline ends came to 11 bases. CDR1 is MNHNS, CDR2 SASEGT, per germline. CDR3 length: 16 amino acids. The CDR3 is CASSEALGPRNQPQHF. The CDR3, as DNA: TGTGCCAGCAGTGAAGCGCTAGGGCCTCGCAATCAGCCCCAGCATTTT.

This clone occurred once. V usage is TRBV7-8 and J usage is TRBJ1-5, with D unresolved. Germline V gene data show CDR1 as SGHVS and CDR2 as FQNEAQ. CDR3 length: 14 amino acids. Trimming took 9 bases from V and 8 from J, leaving 20 bases between them. The CDR3 reads CASRGLESQEPQHF. The CDR3 DNA reads as TGTGCCAGTAGAGGTCTTGAATCGCAGGAGCCCCAGCATTTT.

The chain joins TRBV2 to TRBJ2-1, with TRBD2 matching over 7 bases. The CDR3 length is 15 residues. Germline V gene lookup returns CDR1 SNHLY and CDR2 FYNNEI. Germline trimming cut 7 bases from V and 8 bases from J; bases unmatched to any gene: 14. CDR3 sequence: CASTATSATSHEQFF. CDR3 bases: TGTGCCAGCACCGCAACTAGCGCTACGTCCCATGAGCAGTTCTTC.

The chain couples TRBV7-8 to TRBJ2-5, with D perhaps matching TRBD2 (5 bases). Germline CDR1 and CDR2: SGHVS and FQNEAQ. V lost 10 bases, J lost 5 bases, and 14 bases lay in between. This CDR3 spans 12 amino acids. CDR3 coding DNA: TGTGCCACCGCGGAGGTTGTGGAGACCCAGTACTTC. Protein product: CATAEVVETQYF. Drawing the rest from reference TRBV7-8 and TRBJ2-5, the complete variable domain is GAGVSQSPRYKVAKRGQDVALRCDPISGHVSLFWYQQALGQGPEFLTYFQNEAQLDKSGLPSDRFFAERPEGSVSTLKIQRTQQEDSAVYLCATAEVVETQYFGPGTRLLVL.